This TCR beta chain was captured by sequencing in a study of shared clonotypes between healthy human individuals. To note about this clone: The identical CDR3 is also encoded by other nucleotide sequences in the sample.

Data came from immunoSEQ multiplex PCR; TCRdb stores just in-frame clones and leaves some out. Of about 2,100,000 clones listed, just over 90% are singletons. Naive CD8 cells lacked CD45RO, underwent positive selection for CCR7 and left out terminally differentiated effector memory CD45RA+ cells. The germline V gene encodes CDR1 SGDLS and CDR2 YYNGEE. V was shortened by 0 bases and J by 5 bases, with 8 bases between the two germline ends. The CDR3 is 13 amino acids. Sequencing was done on a sample of naive CD8+ T cells from PBMCs. This sequence was found in a man aged 18 to 30 in good health. Some clones in this sample may be carry-over from other donors' samples. This rearrangement joins TRBV9 to TRBJ1-1; perhaps TRBD1 as D (6 bases). CDR3: CASSVEGGTEAFF. The CDR3 DNA sequence: TGTGCCAGCAGCGTAGAGGGGGGAACTGAAGCTTTCTTT.